Following are 25 T cell receptor beta chains from one sample sequenced in a study of blood T cell repertoires in COVID-19. Libraries were prepared by immunoSEQ multiplex PCR; TCRdb keeps only in-frame clonotypes and omits some of them. Of roughly 440,000 clones in the sample, approximately 88% were seen once. Sequenced: peripheral blood. The receptor set was obtained from a woman in her fifties or sixties with COVID-19, enrolled during active disease.

V usage is TRBV19 and J usage is TRBJ2-5, with 11 bases that match TRBD2. CDR3 size: 17 residues. With V trimmed by 5 bases and J by 1 base, 9 bases remained unmatched. CDR1 is LNHDA and CDR2 is SQIVND in the germline V gene (reference sequence). The CDR3 nucleotides are TGTGCCAGTAGTTCCCTACTAGCGGGGGCCCTCCAAGAGACCCAGTACTTC. The encoded protein is CASSSLLAGALQETQYF.

The rearrangement links TRBV28 to TRBJ1-5; D perhaps matches TRBD1 (5 bases). The CDR3 is 12 residues long. With 5 bases removed from V and 9 bases from J, the gap between germline ends came to 11 bases. Germline V lookup: CDR1 MDHEN, CDR2 SYDVKM. The CDR3 loop reads CASSAGIGPQHF. Here the CDR3 DNA reads TGTGCCAGCAGTGCAGGGATCGGGCCCCAGCATTTT.

The CDR3 here is CASRQKGGQPQHF. CDR3 nucleotide sequence: TGTGCCTCACGACAGAAGGGCGGTCAGCCCCAGCATTTT. V gene TRBV30 combines with J gene TRBJ1-5; perhaps TRBD1 as D (5 bases). The CDR3 covers 13 residues. Trimming took off 7 bases at V and 6 bases at J, with 16 bases between the two ends. Germline V gene lookup returns CDR1 GTSNPN and CDR2 SVGIG (reference sequence). Variable domain in full (rest from reference TRBV30 and TRBJ1-5): SQTIHQWPATLVQPVGSPLSLECTVEGTSNPNLYWYRQAAGRGLQLLFYSVGIGQISSEVPQNLSASRPQDRQFILSSKKLLLSDSGFYLCASRQKGGQPQHFGDGTRLSIL.

The gene calls are TRBV19 and TRBJ2-3; D might be TRBD1 (5 bases). Trimming took 0 bases from V and 5 from J, leaving 6 bases between them. Germline-derived CDR1 and CDR2 are LNHDA and SQIVND (reference sequence). CDR3 length: 13 residues. CDR3 residues: CASSIDQGDTQYF. In nucleotides, the CDR3 is TGTGCCAGTAGTATAGATCAGGGAGATACGCAGTATTTT.

This sequence joins TRBV4-1 and TRBJ1-5; no definite D call. Germline CDR1 and CDR2: MGHRA and YSYEKL. V was pared by 3 bases and J by 5 bases, with 14 bases between. This CDR3 has 15 residues. The CDR3 nucleotides are TGCGCCAGCAGCCAGTTCAGCACGGAGGATCAGCCCCAGCATTTT. Translated: CASSQFSTEDQPQHF.

CDR3 loop: CASSLDGNRNTIYF. The CDR3 DNA follows: TGTGCCAGCAGCTTAGACGGGAACCGAAACACCATATATTTT. This chain connects TRBV11-2 to TRBJ1-3; D gene unclear. Trimming took 0 bases from V and 5 from J, leaving 8 bases between them. This CDR3 has 14 amino acids. The V gene's germline CDR1 is SGHAT and CDR2 FQNNGV. Full variable domain (outside the CDR3, taken from reference TRBV11-2 and TRBJ1-3): EAGVAQSPRYKIIEKRQSVAFWCNPISGHATLYWYQQILGQGPKLLIQFQNNGVVDDSQLPKDRFSAERLKGVDSTLKIQPAKLEDSAVYLCASSLDGNRNTIYFGEGSWLTVV.

The chain has TRBV6-5 and TRBJ1-5, with TRBD1 matching 8 bases. The V and J ends lost 5 bases and 6 bases, in that order; junction bases with no gene match: 6. The CDR3 contains 14 residues. Germline-derived CDR1 and CDR2 are MNHEY and SVGAGI. CDR3 protein: CASSTDRVGQPQHF. DNA of the CDR3: TGTGCCAGCAGTACGGACAGGGTCGGTCAGCCCCAGCATTTT.

The chain employs TRBV9 and TRBJ2-3; 9 bases fit TRBD2. The CDR3 is 16 residues long. Trimming cost V 0 bases and J 0 bases; bases outside gene matches: 2. Looked up from germline, CDR1 is SGDLS and CDR2 is YYNGEE. The CDR3 nucleotides read TGTGCCAGCAGCGTAGGCAGCGGGGGGAGCACAGATACGCAGTATTTT. Residues: CASSVGSGGSTDTQYF.

This clone was recorded a few times. This chain links TRBV28 with TRBJ1-2; 10 bases are a match to TRBD1. The germline gives CDR1 MDHEN, CDR2 SYDVKM. V was pared by 6 bases and J by 6 bases, with 4 bases of the junction left unmatched. The CDR3 extends over 13 amino acids. The CDR3 spells CASRPTGGDGYTF. In DNA, the CDR3 is TGTGCCAGCAGACCGACAGGGGGCGATGGCTACACCTTC.

This clone was counted once. The chain combines TRBV24-1 with TRBJ2-2, with TRBD1 identical over 7 bases. Germline loops: CDR1 KGHDR, CDR2 SFDVKD. This CDR3 has 14 amino acids. V gave up 4 bases and J gave up 6 bases; unmatched junction bases: 4. CDR3 loop: CATSERTGAGELFF. In DNA, the CDR3 is TGTGCCACCAGTGAGCGTACAGGGGCCGGGGAGCTGTTTTTT.

J is TRBJ1-1 and V is TRBV2, with TRBD1 as a possible D gene (5 bases). The germline V gene encodes CDR1 SNHLY and CDR2 FYNNEI. The V gene lost 1 base and the J gene lost 4 bases, with 10 bases spanning the gap. This CDR3 is built from 14 residues. This CDR3 reads CASSEDRYLTEAFF. CDR3 in DNA: TGTGCCAGCAGTGAAGACAGGTACCTCACTGAAGCTTTCTTT.

The chain couples TRBV7-2 to TRBJ2-7, with TRBD2 identical over 7 bases. CDR1 and CDR2 (germline): SGHTA, FQGNSA. The CDR3 totals 14 residues. V lost 4 bases to trimming and J lost 3 bases; unmatched junction nucleotides: 6. The CDR3 DNA follows: TGTGCCAGCAGCTCCGGGAGGCAACACTACGAGCAGTACTTC. Translated, it gives CASSSGRQHYEQYF.

The chain carries TRBV20-1 and TRBJ1-1, with D hard to call. V was cut by 1 base and J by 10 bases, with 10 bases left in between. Germline V gives CDR1 DFQATT, CDR2 SNEGSKA (reference sequence). The CDR3 has 11 residues. The DNA of the CDR3 is TGCAGTGCTAGAGCCCCTACCGGAGCTTTCTTT. Translating gives CSARAPTGAFF.

This chain uses TRBV11-2 with TRBJ2-1; weak D call: TRBD2 (6 bases). The CDR3 consists of 13 residues. Germline lookup yields CDR1 SGHAT and CDR2 FQNNGV. V lost 5 bases and J lost 9, with 14 bases in between. CDR3: CASSPGNGGEQFF. Here the CDR3 DNA reads TGTGCCAGCAGCCCCGGGAACGGGGGTGAGCAGTTCTTC.

CDR3 in DNA: TGCAGCGTGGGACCGGGACTACACACAGATACGCAGTATTTT. It encodes CSVGPGLHTDTQYF. The chain has TRBV29-1 and TRBJ2-3, with 7 bases fitting TRBD2. The J segment lost 2 bases and the V segment lost 6 bases, leaving 8 bases of the junction unmatched. This CDR3 region has 14 residues. Germline loops: CDR1 SQVTM, CDR2 ANQGSEA.

The chain employs TRBV25-1 and TRBJ2-3; 15 bases map to TRBD2. The CDR3 has 16 amino acids. J was trimmed by 7 bases and V by 1 base; bases with no gene match: 3. In germline, CDR1 is MGHDK, CDR2 SYGVNS. The CDR3 here is CASSEWTSGGANTQYF. The CDR3 DNA follows: TGTGCCAGCAGTGAATGGACTAGCGGGGGGGCAAATACGCAGTATTTT. Full variable domain (missing parts from reference TRBV25-1 and TRBJ2-3): EADIYQTPRYLVIGTGKKITLECSQTMGHDKMYWYQQDPGMELHLIHYSYGVNSTEKGDLSSESTVSRIRTEHFPLTLESARPSHTSQYLCASSEWTSGGANTQYFGPGTRLTVL.

This clone was recorded once. V gene TRBV5-6 combines with J gene TRBJ1-6, with D maybe TRBD1 (5 bases). Per germline, CDR1 SGHDT and CDR2 YYEEEE. V was shortened by 7 bases and J by 10 bases, with 12 bases between the two germline ends. The CDR3 totals 12 residues. In DNA, the CDR3 is TGTGCCAGCGACAGTTCATCGTCACCCCTCCACTTT. Amino acids: CASDSSSSPLHF.

The chain combines TRBV9 with TRBJ2-1, with TRBD2 identical over 9 bases. Germline V gives CDR1 SGDLS, CDR2 YYNGEE. This CDR3 is built from 15 residues. V shed 3 bases and J 1 base; nucleotides not matched to a gene: 2. The CDR3 sequence is CASSESGGSYNEQFF. CDR3 nucleotide sequence: TGTGCCAGCAGCGAGAGCGGGGGGTCCTACAATGAGCAGTTCTTC.

This clone was counted between two and nine times. J is TRBJ1-1 and V is TRBV4-2; D not resolved. Trimming took 0 bases from V and 4 from J, leaving 9 bases between them. CDR1 LGHNA and CDR2 YNFKEQ come from the germline V gene. CDR3 length: 14 amino acids. The CDR3 protein is CASSQDPGSTEAFF. CDR3 sequence (DNA): TGTGCCAGCAGCCAAGATCCGGGTTCCACTGAAGCTTTCTTT.

The chain uses TRBV30 and TRBJ1-1; D ambiguous. This CDR3 is 12 amino acids long. V lost 5 bases, J lost 6 bases, and 13 bases lay in between. The germline gives CDR1 GTSNPN, CDR2 SVGIG (reference sequence). This chain's CDR3 is CAWGEGGAEAFF. The CDR3 nucleotides are TGTGCCTGGGGTGAGGGAGGAGCTGAAGCTTTCTTT.

The chain uses TRBV4-1 and TRBJ1-1; D is ambiguous. The CDR3 contains 14 residues. CDR1 is MGHRA and CDR2 is YSYEKL in the germline V gene. The V end was cut by 6 bases, the J end by 0 bases, with 11 bases between. This CDR3 is CASRGRTMNTEAFF. The CDR3 DNA sequence: TGCGCCAGCAGGGGCAGAACCATGAACACTGAAGCTTTCTTT.

The chain is built from TRBV29-1 and TRBJ1-2; D is unresolved. Germline V gene data show CDR1 as SQVTM and CDR2 as ANQGSEA. V was pared by 6 bases and J by 0 bases, with 11 bases between. The CDR3 spans 13 residues. CDR3: CSVAVFANYGYTF. CDR3 coding DNA: TGCAGCGTGGCAGTATTCGCTAACTATGGCTACACCTTC.

This chain connects TRBV7-9 to TRBJ1-2; D remains unclear. The germline CDR1 and CDR2 sequences are SEHNR and FQNEAQ (reference sequence). V dropped 4 bases and J dropped 6 bases, with 12 bases sitting between them. The CDR3 totals 13 residues. CDR3: CASSSGYRDGYTF. The DNA of the CDR3 is TGTGCCAGCAGCTCGGGATACCGGGATGGCTACACCTTC. The full variable domain, rest sourced from reference TRBV7-9 and TRBJ1-2, is DTGVSQNPRHKITKRGQNVTFRCDPISEHNRLYWYRQTLGQGPEFLTYFQNEAQLEKSRLLSDRFSAERPKGSFSTLEIQRTEQGDSAMYLCASSSGYRDGYTFGSGTRLTVV.

The chain joins TRBV5-4 to TRBJ2-2; 7 bases line up with TRBD2. The CDR3 contains 16 residues. Looked up from germline, CDR1 is SGHNT and CDR2 is YYREEE (reference sequence). Unmatched junction bases numbered 7, after V lost 0 bases and J lost 5 bases. CDR3 residues: CASSLAGEGITGELFF. CDR3 nucleotides: TGTGCCAGCAGCTTGGCGGGGGAGGGAATTACCGGGGAGCTGTTTTTT.

J is TRBJ1-4 and V is TRBV19, with D possibly being TRBD1 (5 bases). The V and J ends lost 6 bases and 6 bases respectively, with 14 bases between them. There are 14 residues in the CDR3. Looked up from germline, CDR1 is LNHDA and CDR2 is SQIVND (reference sequence). CDR3 coding DNA: TGTGCCAGTAGCCTACTCGGGGGAGATGAAAAACTGTTTTTT. It is translated as CASSLLGGDEKLFF.